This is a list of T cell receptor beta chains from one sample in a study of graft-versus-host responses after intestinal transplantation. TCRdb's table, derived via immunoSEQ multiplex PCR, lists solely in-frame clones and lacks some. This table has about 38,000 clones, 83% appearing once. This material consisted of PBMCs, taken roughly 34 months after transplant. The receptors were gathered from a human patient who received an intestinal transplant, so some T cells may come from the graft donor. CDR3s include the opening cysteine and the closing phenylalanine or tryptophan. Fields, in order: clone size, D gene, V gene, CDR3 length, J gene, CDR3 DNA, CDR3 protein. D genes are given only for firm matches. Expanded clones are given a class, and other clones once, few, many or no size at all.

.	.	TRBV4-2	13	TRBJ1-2	TGTGCCAGCAGCTTGAAGGACAGCTATGGCTACACCTTC	CASSLKDSYGYTF
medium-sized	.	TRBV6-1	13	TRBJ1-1	TGTGCCAGCAGTGTCAGGGATTTTGGTGAAGCTTTCTTT	CASSVRDFGEAFF
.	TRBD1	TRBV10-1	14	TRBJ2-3	TGCGCCAGCAGCCGACAGGGTTACACAGATACGCAGTATTTT	CASSRQGYTDTQYF
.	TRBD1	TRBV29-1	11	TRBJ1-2	TGCAGCGTTGGGGACAGCTATGGCTACACCTTC	CSVGDSYGYTF
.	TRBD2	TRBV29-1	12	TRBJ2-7	TGCAGCGTTGGGGGGGGAGCCTACGAGCAGTACTTC	CSVGGGAYEQYF
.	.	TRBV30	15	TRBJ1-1	TGTGCCTGGAGGACGGCCTCTGCCATGAACACTGAAGCTTTCTTT	CAWRTASAMNTEAFF
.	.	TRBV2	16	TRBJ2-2	TGTGCCAGCAGGGGCGCCGGGCGGTCGAACACCGGGGAGCTGTTTTTT	CASRGAGRSNTGELFF
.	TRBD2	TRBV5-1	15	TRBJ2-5	TGCGCCAGCAGCGCCGGACTAGCGGGGGGAGAGACCCAGTACTTC	CASSAGLAGGETQYF
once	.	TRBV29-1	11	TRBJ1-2	TGCAGCGGGGCCTCAGGCTATGGCTACACCTTC	CSGASGYGYTF
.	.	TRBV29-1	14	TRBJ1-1	TGCAGCGTGACACCCGGGACGGTGAACACTGAAGCTTTCTTT	CSVTPGTVNTEAFF
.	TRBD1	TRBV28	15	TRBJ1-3	TGTGCCAGCAGTTGGACAGGGGTCTCTGGAAACACCATATATTTT	CASSWTGVSGNTIYF
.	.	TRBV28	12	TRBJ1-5	TGTGCCAGCAGTCCCGTCGGTCAGCCCCAGCATTTT	CASSPVGQPQHF
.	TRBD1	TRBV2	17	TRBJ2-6	TGTGCCAGCAGGCCCGGGACAGGGGGCGGTGGGGCCAACGTCCTGACTTTC	CASRPGTGGGGANVLTF
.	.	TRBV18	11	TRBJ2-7	TGTGCCAGCCCCACAGGGTACGAGCAGTACTTC	CASPTGYEQYF
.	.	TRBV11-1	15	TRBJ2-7	TGTGCCAGCAGCTTGCGGGACAGCATTTCCTACGAGCAGTACTTC	CASSLRDSISYEQYF
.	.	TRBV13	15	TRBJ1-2	TGTGCCAGCAGCTTAGGCCGAGGGACCGTCTATGGCTACACCTTC	CASSLGRGTVYGYTF
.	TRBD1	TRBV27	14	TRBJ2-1	TGTGCCAGCAGTCCGGGACAGGTGTACAATGAGCAGTTCTTC	CASSPGQVYNEQFF
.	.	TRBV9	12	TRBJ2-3	TGTGCCAGCAGCGTGGGTACAGATACGCAGTATTTT	CASSVGTDTQYF
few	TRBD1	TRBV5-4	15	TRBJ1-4	TGTGCCAGCAGCACCGGGACAGGGTCTAATGAAAAACTGTTTTTT	CASSTGTGSNEKLFF
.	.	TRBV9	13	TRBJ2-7	TGTGCCAGCAGCGTGTGGCAGGGAGACGAGCAGTACTTC	CASSVWQGDEQYF
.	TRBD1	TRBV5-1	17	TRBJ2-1	TGCGCCAGCAGCTTGGGGGGGACAGCAACATCCTACAATGAGCAGTTCTTC	CASSLGGTATSYNEQFF
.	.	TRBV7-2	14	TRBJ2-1	TGTGCCAGCAGCTTACGCCGATTTGGGAGTGAGCAGTTCTTC	CASSLRRFGSEQFF
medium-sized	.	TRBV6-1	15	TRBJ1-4	TGTGCCAGCAGTGAAGACGAGGGGTCTGTAGGAAAACTGTTTTTT	CASSEDEGSVGKLFF
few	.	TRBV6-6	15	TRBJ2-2	TGTGCCAGCAGTCCTCTAGCGACTAGTACCGGGGAGCTGTTTTTT	CASSPLATSTGELFF
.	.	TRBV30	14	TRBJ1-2	TGTGCCTGGAGTACTCTAGGGACGGGGGGTGGCTACACCTTC	CAWSTLGTGGGYTF
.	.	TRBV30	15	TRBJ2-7	TGTGCCTGGAGTGGGGCCCGGGGCAATACCTACGAGCAGTACTTC	CAWSGARGNTYEQYF